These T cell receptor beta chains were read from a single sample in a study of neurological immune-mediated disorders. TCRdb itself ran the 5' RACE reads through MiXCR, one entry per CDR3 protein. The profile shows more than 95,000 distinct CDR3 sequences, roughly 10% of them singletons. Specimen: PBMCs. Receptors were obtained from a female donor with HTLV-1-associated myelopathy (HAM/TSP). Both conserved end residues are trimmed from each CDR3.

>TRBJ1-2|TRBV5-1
ASSDTGTGSGYT
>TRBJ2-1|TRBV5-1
ASSLSSGFANEQF
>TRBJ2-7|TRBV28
ASTRTGGEQY
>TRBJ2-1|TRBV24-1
ATSDLRGNEQF
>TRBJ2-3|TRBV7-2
ASSLMGAGATDTQY
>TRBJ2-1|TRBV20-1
SSEGQPTNNEQF
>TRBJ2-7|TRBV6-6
ASSVGEQAVYEQY
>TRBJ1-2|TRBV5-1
ASSLTSGTAGGYT
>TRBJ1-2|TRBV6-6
ASSYTAPEFSNGYT
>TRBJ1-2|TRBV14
ASSPRTGDGYT
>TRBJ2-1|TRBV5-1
ASSVGLDNEQF
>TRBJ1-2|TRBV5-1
ASSPGTAGKGYGYT
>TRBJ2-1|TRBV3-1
ASSQYSGGDYNEQF
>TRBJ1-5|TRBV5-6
ASSSGPNAQH